Listed below are T cell receptor beta chains from one sample, sequenced in a study of T cell clones after liver transplantation. The protocol was immunoSEQ multiplex PCR, while the TCRdb copy is restricted to in-frame clones and leaves out a portion. The sample has 80,000 or so clones, about 84% seen once. Sequenced material: CD4+ T cells from blood, taken 45 to 46 months after liver transplant. The receptors originated from a human patient who received a liver transplant. Part of the T cells may come from the graft donor. CDR3s leave out the opening cysteine and the closing phenylalanine or tryptophan. D genes are given only for firm matches.

d_call | j_call | cdr3_length | v_call | cdr3_aa
TRBD1 | TRBJ1-5 | 15 | TRBV28 | ASSGPGQGAGNQPQH
. | TRBJ2-1 | 13 | TRBV5-1 | ASSLDFSSYNEQF
. | TRBJ1-2 | 12 | TRBV25-1 | ASSNSGRGDGYT
. | TRBJ2-1 | 13 | TRBV6-5 | ASSSPWGSYNEQF
. | TRBJ2-7 | 9 | TRBV7-2 | ASRGRGEQY
. | TRBJ1-1 | 11 | TRBV19 | ASSIARNTEAF
TRBD2 | TRBJ2-7 | 13 | TRBV7-9 | ASSAPGLAGVGKY
TRBD1 | TRBJ2-7 | 13 | TRBV25-1 | ASSARGTEGIKQY
. | TRBJ2-3 | 16 | TRBV5-1 | ASSLAGRVYSSTDTQY
TRBD1 | TRBJ1-2 | 12 | TRBV28 | ASLPGQRSYGYT